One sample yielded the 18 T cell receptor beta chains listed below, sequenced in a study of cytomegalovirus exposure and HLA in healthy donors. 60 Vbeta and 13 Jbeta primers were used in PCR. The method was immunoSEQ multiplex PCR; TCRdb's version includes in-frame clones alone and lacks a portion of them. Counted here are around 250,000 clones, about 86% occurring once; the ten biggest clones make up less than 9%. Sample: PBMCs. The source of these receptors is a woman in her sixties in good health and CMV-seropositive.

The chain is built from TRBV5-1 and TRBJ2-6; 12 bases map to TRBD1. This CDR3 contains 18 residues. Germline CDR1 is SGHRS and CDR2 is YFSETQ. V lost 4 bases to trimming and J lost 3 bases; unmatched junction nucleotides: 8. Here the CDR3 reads CASSPPGQGARGANVLTF. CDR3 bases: TGCGCCAGCAGCCCACCGGGACAGGGGGCGCGTGGGGCCAACGTCCTGACTTTC.

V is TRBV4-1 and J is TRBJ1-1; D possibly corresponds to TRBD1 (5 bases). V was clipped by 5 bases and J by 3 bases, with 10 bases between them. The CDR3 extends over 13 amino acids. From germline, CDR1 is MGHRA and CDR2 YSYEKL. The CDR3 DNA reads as TGCGCCAGCAGCAACGGGGGGTACACTGAAGCTTTCTTT. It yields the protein CASSNGGYTEAFF.

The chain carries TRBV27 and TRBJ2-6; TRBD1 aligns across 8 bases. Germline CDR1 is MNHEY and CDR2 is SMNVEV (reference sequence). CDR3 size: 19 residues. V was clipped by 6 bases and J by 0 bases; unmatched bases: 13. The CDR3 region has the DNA TGTGCCAGCAGCCACAGGACAGGGAATAAAATCTCTGGGGCCAACGTCCTGACTTTC. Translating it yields CASSHRTGNKISGANVLTF. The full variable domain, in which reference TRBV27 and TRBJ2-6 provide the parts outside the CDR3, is EAQVTQNPRYLITVTGKKLTVTCSQNMNHEYMSWYRQDPGLGLRQIYYSMNVEVTDKGDVPEGYKVSRKEKRNFPLILESPSPNQTSLYFCASSHRTGNKISGANVLTFGAGSRLTVL.

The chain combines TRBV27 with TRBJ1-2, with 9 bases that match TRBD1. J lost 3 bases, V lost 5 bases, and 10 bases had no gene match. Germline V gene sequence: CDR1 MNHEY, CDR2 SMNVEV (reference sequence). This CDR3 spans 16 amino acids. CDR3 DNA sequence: TGTGCCAGCAGTCGAACAGGGGGCAGCACCGACTATGGCTACACCTTC. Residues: CASSRTGGSTDYGYTF.

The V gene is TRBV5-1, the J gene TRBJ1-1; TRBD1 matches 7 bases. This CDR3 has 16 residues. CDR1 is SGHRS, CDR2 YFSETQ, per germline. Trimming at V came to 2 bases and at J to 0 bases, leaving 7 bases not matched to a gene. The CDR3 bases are TGCGCCAGCAGCTTTTTAACGGGACAGATGAACACTGAAGCTTTCTTT. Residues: CASSFLTGQMNTEAFF.

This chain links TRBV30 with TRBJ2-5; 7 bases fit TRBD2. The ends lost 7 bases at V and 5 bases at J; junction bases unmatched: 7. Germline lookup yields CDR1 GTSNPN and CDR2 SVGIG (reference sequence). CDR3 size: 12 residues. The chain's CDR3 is CAYRGSFETQYF. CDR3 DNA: TGTGCCTACCGCGGGAGTTTCGAGACCCAGTACTTC.

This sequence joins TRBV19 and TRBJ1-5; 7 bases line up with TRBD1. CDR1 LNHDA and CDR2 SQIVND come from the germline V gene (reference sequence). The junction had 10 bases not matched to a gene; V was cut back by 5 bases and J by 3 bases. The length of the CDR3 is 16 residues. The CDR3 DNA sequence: TGTGCCAGTAGTCCACTGTCGGGACAGTACAATCAGCCCCAGCATTTT. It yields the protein CASSPLSGQYNQPQHF.

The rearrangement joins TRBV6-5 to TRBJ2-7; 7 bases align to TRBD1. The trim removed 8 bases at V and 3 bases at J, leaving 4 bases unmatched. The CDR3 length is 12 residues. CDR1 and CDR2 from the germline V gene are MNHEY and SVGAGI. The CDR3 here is CASGQVLYEQYF. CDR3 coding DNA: TGTGCCAGCGGACAGGTCCTCTACGAGCAGTACTTC.

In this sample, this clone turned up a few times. For the CDR3, the DNA is TGTGCCAGTAGTACAGGGGGCGCTTGGGGCTACACCTTC. This codes for CASSTGGAWGYTF. This rearrangement joins TRBV19 to TRBJ1-2, with 8 positions matching TRBD1. Germline V gene sequence: CDR1 LNHDA, CDR2 SQIVND (reference sequence). Unmatched junction bases numbered 6, after V lost 4 bases and J lost 8 bases. This CDR3 has 13 amino acids.

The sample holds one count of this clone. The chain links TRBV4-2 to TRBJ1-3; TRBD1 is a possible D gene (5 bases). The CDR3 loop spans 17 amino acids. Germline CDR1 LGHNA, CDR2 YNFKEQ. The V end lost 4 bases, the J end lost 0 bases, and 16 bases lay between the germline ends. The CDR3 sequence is CASSLRQGEVSGNTIYF. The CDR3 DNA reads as TGTGCCAGCAGCCTCCGGCAGGGTGAAGTCTCTGGAAACACCATATATTTT.

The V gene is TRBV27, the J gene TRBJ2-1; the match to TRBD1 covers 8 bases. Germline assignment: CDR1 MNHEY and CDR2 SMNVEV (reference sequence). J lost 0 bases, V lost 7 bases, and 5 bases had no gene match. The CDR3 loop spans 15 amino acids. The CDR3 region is CASNPDRVSYNEQFF. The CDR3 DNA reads TGTGCCAGCAACCCGGACAGGGTCTCCTACAATGAGCAGTTCTTC.

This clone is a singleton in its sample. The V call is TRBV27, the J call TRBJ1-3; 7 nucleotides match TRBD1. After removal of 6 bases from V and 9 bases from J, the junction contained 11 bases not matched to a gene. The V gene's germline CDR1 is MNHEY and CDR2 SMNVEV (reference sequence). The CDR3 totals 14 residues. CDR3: CASSLTGLGGTIYF. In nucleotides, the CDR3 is TGTGCCAGCAGCCTGACAGGGCTGGGAGGCACCATATATTTT.

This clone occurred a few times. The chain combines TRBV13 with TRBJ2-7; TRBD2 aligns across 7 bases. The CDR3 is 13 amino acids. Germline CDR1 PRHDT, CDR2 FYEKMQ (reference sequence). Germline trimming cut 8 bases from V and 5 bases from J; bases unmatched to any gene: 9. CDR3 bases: TGTGCCAGCTCCCCCCGGGGGGAGGACGAGCAGTACTTC. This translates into CASSPRGEDEQYF.

The CDR3 protein is CASSLQGTSTDTQYF. The CDR3 region has the DNA TGTGCCAGCAGCTTACAGGGGACAAGCACAGATACGCAGTATTTT. The genes are TRBV6-5 and TRBJ2-3; 7 bases agree with TRBD1. The V segment lost 6 bases and the J segment 0 bases; nucleotides outside the gene matches: 6. Germline CDR1 MNHEY, CDR2 SVGAGI. This CDR3 is 15 amino acids long.

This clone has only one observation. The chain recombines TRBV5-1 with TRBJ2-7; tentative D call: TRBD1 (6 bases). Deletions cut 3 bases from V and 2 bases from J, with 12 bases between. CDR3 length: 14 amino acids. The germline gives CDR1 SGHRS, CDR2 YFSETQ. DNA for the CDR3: TGCGCCAGCAGCTCCGGGACACACACCTACGAGCAGTACTTC. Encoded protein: CASSSGTHTYEQYF.

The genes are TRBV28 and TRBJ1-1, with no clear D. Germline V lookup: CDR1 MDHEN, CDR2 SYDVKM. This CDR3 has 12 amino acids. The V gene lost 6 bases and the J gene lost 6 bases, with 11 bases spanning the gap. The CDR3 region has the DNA TGTGCCAGCAGCCCCATAGCGGCTGAAGCTTTCTTT. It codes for CASSPIAAEAFF.

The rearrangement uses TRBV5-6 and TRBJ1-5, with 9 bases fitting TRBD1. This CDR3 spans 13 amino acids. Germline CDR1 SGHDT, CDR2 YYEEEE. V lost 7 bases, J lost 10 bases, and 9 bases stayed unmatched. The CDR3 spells CASQRTGVGPQHF. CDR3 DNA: TGTGCCAGCCAGAGGACAGGGGTAGGCCCCCAGCATTTT.

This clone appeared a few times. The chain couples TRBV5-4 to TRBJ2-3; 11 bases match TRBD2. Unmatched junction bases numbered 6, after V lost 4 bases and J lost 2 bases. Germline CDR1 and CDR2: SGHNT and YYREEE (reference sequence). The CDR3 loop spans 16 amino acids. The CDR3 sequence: CASSRRLAGNTDTQYF. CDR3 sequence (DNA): TGTGCCAGCAGCAGGAGACTAGCGGGGAACACAGATACGCAGTATTTT.